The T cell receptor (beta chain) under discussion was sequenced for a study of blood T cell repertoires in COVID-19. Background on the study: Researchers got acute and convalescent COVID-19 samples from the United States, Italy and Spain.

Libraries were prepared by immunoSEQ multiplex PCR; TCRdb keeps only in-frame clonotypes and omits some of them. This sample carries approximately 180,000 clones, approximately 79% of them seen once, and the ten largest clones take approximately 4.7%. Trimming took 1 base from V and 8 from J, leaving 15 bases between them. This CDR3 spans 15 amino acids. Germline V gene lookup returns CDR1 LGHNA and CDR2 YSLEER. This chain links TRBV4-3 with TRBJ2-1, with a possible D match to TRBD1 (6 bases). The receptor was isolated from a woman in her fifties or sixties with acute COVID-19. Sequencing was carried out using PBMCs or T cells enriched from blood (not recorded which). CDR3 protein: CASSQGQTWTDEQFF. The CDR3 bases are TGCGCCAGCAGCCAAGGACAAACCTGGACAGATGAGCAGTTCTTC.